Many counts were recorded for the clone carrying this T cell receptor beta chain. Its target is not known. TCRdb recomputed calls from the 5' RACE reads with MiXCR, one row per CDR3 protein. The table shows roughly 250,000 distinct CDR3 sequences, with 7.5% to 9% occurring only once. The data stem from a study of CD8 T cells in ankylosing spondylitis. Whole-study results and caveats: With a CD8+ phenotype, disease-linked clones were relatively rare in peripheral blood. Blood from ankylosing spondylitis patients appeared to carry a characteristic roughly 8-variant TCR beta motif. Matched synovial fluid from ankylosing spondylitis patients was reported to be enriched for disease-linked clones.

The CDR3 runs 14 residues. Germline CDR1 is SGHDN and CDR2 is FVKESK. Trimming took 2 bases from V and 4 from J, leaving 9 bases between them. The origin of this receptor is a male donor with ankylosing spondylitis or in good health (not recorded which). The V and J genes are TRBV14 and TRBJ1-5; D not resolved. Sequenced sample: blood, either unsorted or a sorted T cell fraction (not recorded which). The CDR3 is CASSQWGENQPQHF. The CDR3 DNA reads TGTGCCAGCAGCCAATGGGGAGAGAATCAGCCCCAGCATTTT.